The 9 T cell receptor beta chains below all came from one sample that was sequenced in a study of shared clonotypes between healthy human individuals. Sequenced by immunoSEQ multiplex PCR; TCRdb stores in-frame clones only, minus some. The data contain roughly 2 million clones, 85% to 95% of them singletons. Sequenced sample: naive CD4+ T cells sorted from blood. This sample's subset: CD45RA+ positively selected. These receptors came from a man aged 18 to 30 in good health.

Turning to this clone: The sample contains more than one DNA sequence encoding this CDR3. The rearrangement joins TRBV6-1 to TRBJ1-3, with 7 nucleotides matching TRBD1. The J segment lost 0 bases and the V segment lost 6 bases, leaving 2 bases of the junction unmatched. Germline V gives CDR1 MNHNS, CDR2 SASEGT. CDR3 length: 14 amino acids. The CDR3 DNA sequence: TGTGCCAGCAGGGCAGGGGGCTCTGGAAACACCATATATTTT. This encodes CASRAGGSGNTIYF.

The gene calls are TRBV6-1 and TRBJ1-1, with TRBD1 identical over 7 bases. V lost 2 bases and J lost 0; bases outside the gene matches: 3. CDR3 length: 15 amino acids. Germline-derived CDR1 and CDR2 are MNHNS and SASEGT. This chain's CDR3 is CASSEMGQLNTEAFF. CDR3 sequence (DNA): TGTGCCAGCAGTGAAATGGGACAGCTGAACACTGAAGCTTTCTTT.

The chain is built from TRBV27 and TRBJ2-5, with D possibly TRBD2 on 6 matching bases. V lost 4 bases and J 6 bases, leaving 15 bases between the germline ends. The germline CDR1 and CDR2 sequences are MNHEY and SMNVEV (reference sequence). This CDR3 is 14 amino acids long. DNA for the CDR3: TGTGCCAGCAGTTCGCGTGGACGGGAGAAGACCCAGTACTTC. Its protein product is CASSSRGREKTQYF.

V is TRBV9 and J is TRBJ1-4; a weak D match, TRBD1 (6 bases). V shed 0 bases and J shed 5 bases, with 20 bases lying between them. This CDR3 is built from 18 residues. The V gene's germline CDR1 is SGDLS and CDR2 YYNGEE. The CDR3, as DNA: TGTGCCAGCAGCGTAGGACAGGCCAGCGTTGCACAAAATGAAAAACTGTTTTTT. Protein product: CASSVGQASVAQNEKLFF.

V usage is TRBV4-1 and J usage is TRBJ1-1; weak D call: TRBD1 (6 bases). CDR3 length: 15 amino acids. CDR1 is MGHRA, CDR2 YSYEKL, per germline. Trimming took 2 bases from V and 4 from J, leaving 14 bases between them. The CDR3 loop reads CASSQQDRSVTEAFF. In nucleotides, the CDR3 is TGCGCCAGCAGCCAACAAGACAGGTCGGTCACTGAAGCTTTCTTT.

V usage is TRBV2 and J usage is TRBJ2-4; D not resolved. Germline CDR1 and CDR2: SNHLY and FYNNEI. The V gene lost 1 base and the J gene lost 0 bases, with 16 bases spanning the gap. This CDR3 region has 18 residues. CDR3 coding DNA: TGTGCCAGCAGTGAAGAGTTGGGCCTACCTATAGCCAAAAACATTCAGTACTTC. It translates to CASSEELGLPIAKNIQYF.

This chain joins TRBV10-1 and TRBJ1-1; D unclear. The germline gives CDR1 WNHNN, CDR2 SYGVQD (reference sequence). The CDR3 extends over 14 amino acids. V lost 0 bases and J lost 1, with 6 bases in between. The chain's CDR3 is CASSESRRNTEAFF. The CDR3 bases are TGCGCCAGCAGTGAGTCCCGGAGGAACACTGAAGCTTTCTTT.

Here the CDR3 reads CASSRTVVSYEQYF. CDR3 sequence (DNA): TGTGCCAGCAGCCGGACAGTTGTCTCCTACGAGCAGTACTTC. This chain links TRBV6-6 with TRBJ2-7, with D perhaps TRBD1 (6 bases). This CDR3 spans 14 amino acids. The V gene lost 6 bases and the J gene lost 0 bases, with 12 bases spanning the gap. Germline V gives CDR1 MNHNY, CDR2 SVGAGI (reference sequence).

About this clone: Other DNA sequences in the sample encode the same CDR3. This chain joins TRBV5-1 and TRBJ2-7, with TRBD1 matching 7 bases. V shed 0 bases and J 2 bases; nucleotides not matched to a gene: 5. CDR3 size: 15 residues. Germline CDR1 is SGHRS and CDR2 is YFSETQ. CDR3 protein: CASSLAAGGTYEQYF. The CDR3 region has the DNA TGCGCCAGCAGCTTGGCGGCAGGGGGTACCTACGAGCAGTACTTC.